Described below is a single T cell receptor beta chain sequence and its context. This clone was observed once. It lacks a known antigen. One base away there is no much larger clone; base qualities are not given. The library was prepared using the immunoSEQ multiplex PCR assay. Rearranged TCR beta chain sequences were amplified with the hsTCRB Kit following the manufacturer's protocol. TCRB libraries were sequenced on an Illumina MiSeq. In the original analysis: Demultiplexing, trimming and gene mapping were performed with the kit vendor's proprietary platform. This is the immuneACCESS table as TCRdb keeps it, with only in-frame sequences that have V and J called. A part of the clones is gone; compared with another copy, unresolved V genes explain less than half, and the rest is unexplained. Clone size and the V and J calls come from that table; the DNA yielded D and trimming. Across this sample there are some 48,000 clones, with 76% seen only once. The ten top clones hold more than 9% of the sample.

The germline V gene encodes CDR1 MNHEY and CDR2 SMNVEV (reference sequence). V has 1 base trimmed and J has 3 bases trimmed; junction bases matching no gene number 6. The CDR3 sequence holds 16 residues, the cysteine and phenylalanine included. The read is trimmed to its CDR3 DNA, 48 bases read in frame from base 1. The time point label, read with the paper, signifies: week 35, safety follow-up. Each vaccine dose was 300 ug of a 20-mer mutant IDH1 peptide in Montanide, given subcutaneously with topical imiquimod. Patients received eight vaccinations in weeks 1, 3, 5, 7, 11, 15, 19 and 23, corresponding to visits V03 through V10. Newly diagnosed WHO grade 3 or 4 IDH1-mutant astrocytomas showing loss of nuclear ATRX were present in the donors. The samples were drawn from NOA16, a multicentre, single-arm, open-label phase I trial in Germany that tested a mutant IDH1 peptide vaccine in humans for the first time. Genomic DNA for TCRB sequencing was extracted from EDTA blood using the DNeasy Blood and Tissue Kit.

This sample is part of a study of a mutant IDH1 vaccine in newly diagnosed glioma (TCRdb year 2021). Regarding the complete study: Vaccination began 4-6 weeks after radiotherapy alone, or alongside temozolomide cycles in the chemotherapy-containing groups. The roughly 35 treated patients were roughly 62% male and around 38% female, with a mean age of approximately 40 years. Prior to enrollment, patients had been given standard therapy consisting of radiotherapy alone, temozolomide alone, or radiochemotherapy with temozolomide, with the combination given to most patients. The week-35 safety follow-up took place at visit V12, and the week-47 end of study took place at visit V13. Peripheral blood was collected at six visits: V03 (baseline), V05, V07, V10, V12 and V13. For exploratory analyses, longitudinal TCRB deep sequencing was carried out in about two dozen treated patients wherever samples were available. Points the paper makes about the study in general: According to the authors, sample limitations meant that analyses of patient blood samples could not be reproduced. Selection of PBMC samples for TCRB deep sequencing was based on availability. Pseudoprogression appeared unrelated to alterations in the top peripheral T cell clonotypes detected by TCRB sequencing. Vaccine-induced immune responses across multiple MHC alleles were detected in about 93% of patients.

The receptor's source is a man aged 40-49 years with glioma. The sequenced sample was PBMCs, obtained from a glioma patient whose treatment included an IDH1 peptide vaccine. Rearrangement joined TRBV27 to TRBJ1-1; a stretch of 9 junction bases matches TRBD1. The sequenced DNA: TGTGCCAGCAGTTTATGGGCGACAGGGGGGGACACTGAAGCTTTCTTT. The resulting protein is CASSLWATGGDTEAFF.